This TCR beta chain was obtained from a study of PD-1 blockade in classical Hodgkin lymphoma. The sample's time point: newly diagnosed, previously untreated cHL patient sample. With magnetic negative selection, CD4+ T cells were purified from PBMCs that had been thawed. As to this clone: Its antigen is currently unknown.

Generated by immunoSEQ multiplex PCR, the TCRdb table keeps only in-frame clones and is missing some. The repertoire holds approximately 23,000 clones, 90% to 95% seen once, with around 0.41% in the top ten. Study-wide results and limits: Nothing has yet pinned down what causes the repertoire differences, possibly disease activity or prior therapy.

The CDR3 is 14 amino acids. Germline lookup yields CDR1 MNHNY and CDR2 SVGAGI (reference sequence). J was trimmed by 4 bases and V by 2 bases; bases with no gene match: 3. This receptor was identified in a human donor with classical Hodgkin lymphoma. Input material: CD4+ T cells from blood. The chain links TRBV6-6 to TRBJ1-2; 8 nucleotides agree with TRBD1. As DNA, the CDR3 is TGTGCCAGCAGTTACCAGGGGGCGAGCTATGGCTACACCTTC. As protein: CASSYQGASYGYTF.